This TCR beta chain was documented in a study of blood T cell repertoires in COVID-19. Across the whole study: Samples taken during acute and convalescent COVID-19 were collected in the United States, Italy and Spain. In each case, the material was cDNA or gDNA derived from T cells, B-cell-depleted T cells, or PBMCs.

With 1 base removed from V and 5 bases from J, the gap between germline ends came to 8 bases. The germline gives CDR1 SGHTA, CDR2 FQGNSA. The CDR3 spans 13 residues. Authors' methods: Estimates of nucleated cell counts were drawn from the amplification of reference gene primers. The protocol was immunoSEQ multiplex PCR, while the TCRdb copy is restricted to in-frame clones and leaves out a portion. The V and J calls and clone size come from that table; D and trimming were worked out from the DNA. The table records about 89,000 clones, around three quarters of them present only once. The sequence was obtained from a woman older than 75 with acute or convalescent COVID-19. Material for sequencing was peripheral blood. The chain combines TRBV7-2 with TRBJ1-1; D is unresolved. CDR3: CASSLGRLTEAFF. CDR3 sequence (DNA): TGTGCCAGCAGCTTAGGGCGGTTAACTGAAGCTTTCTTT.